These 26 T cell receptor beta chains came from one sample sequenced in a study of CD8+ T cells in alopecia areata. Following RNA extraction, reverse transcription yielded cDNA that acted as the sequencing template. Produced via immunoSEQ multiplex PCR; TCRdb's table is partial and in-frame only. Of 150,000 to 200,000 clones in the sample, around 58% were seen once. The treatment was: oral pan-JAK inhibitor, 5-10 mg twice daily. Specimen: CD4+ T cells sorted from blood, collected at roughly week 55, from a patient treated with tofacitinib. Receptors were obtained from a human donor with alopecia areata.

V gene TRBV7-9 combines with J gene TRBJ1-1; D may be TRBD1 (6 bases). Germline CDR1 SEHNR, CDR2 FQNEAQ (reference sequence). Trimming cost V 4 bases and J 4 bases, with 10 bases left between them. The CDR3 extends over 13 amino acids. CDR3 DNA sequence: TGTGCCAGCAGCTCAGGGGTTGGCACTGAAGCTTTCTTT. Residues: CASSSGVGTEAFF. Filled out from reference TRBV7-9 and TRBJ1-1, the complete variable domain reads DTGVSQNPRHKITKRGQNVTFRCDPISEHNRLYWYRQTLGQGPEFLTYFQNEAQLEKSRLLSDRFSAERPKGSFSTLEIQRTEQGDSAMYLCASSSGVGTEAFFGQGTRLTVV.

This chain joins TRBV7-2 and TRBJ2-3, with TRBD2 identical over 8 bases. Germline CDR1 reads SGHTA; CDR2 reads FQGNSA. With 5 bases clipped from V and 1 base from J, the junction kept 5 bases outside the gene matches. The CDR3 contains 15 residues. Here the CDR3 reads CASSPRSGGTDTQYF. The CDR3 DNA reads TGTGCCAGCAGCCCCCGTAGCGGGGGCACAGATACGCAGTATTTT.

V gene TRBV15 combines with J gene TRBJ2-1; 9 bases fit TRBD1. This CDR3 has 15 residues. Germline trimming cut 5 bases from V and 7 bases from J; bases unmatched to any gene: 9. Germline loops: CDR1 LNHNV, CDR2 YYDKDF (reference sequence). In DNA form, the CDR3 reads TGTGCCACCAGCCGACGGGACAGGGTAGTTAATGAGCAGTTCTTC. Protein: CATSRRDRVVNEQFF.

The rearrangement links TRBV5-1 to TRBJ2-7, with D perhaps being TRBD1 or TRBD2 (6 bases each). The V end was cut by 0 bases, the J end by 4 bases, with 14 bases between. Germline values: CDR1 SGHRS, CDR2 YFSETQ. The CDR3 length is 15 residues. The CDR3 loop is CASSLGRGTPYEQYF. The CDR3 DNA is TGCGCCAGCAGCTTGGGTCGCGGGACACCTTACGAGCAGTACTTC.

The V call is TRBV6-5, the J call TRBJ2-5; 9 nucleotides line up with TRBD2. The trim removed 10 bases at V and 0 bases at J, leaving 9 bases unmatched. In germline, CDR1 is MNHEY, CDR2 SVGAGI. The CDR3 totals 15 residues. CDR3 amino acids: CATLAGVTYQETQYF. The CDR3 nucleotides are TGTGCCACCTTAGCGGGGGTGACGTACCAAGAGACCCAGTACTTC.

V gene TRBV30 combines with J gene TRBJ1-1, with D uncertain. The germline V and J ends were trimmed by 5 bases and 1 base, with 14 bases remaining between them. The CDR3 sequence is 14 residues long. From germline, CDR1 is GTSNPN and CDR2 SVGIG (reference sequence). CDR3 loop: CAWLSWRSNTEAFF. DNA of the CDR3: TGTGCCTGGTTGAGTTGGCGCTCGAACACTGAAGCTTTCTTT.

The J gene is TRBJ2-4, the V gene TRBV29-1; 7 bases fit TRBD2. The ends lost 3 bases at V and 8 bases at J; junction bases unmatched: 4. Per the germline V gene, CDR1 is SQVTM and CDR2 is ANQGSEA. The CDR3 is made up of 12 amino acids. CDR3 protein: CSVEGGGDIQYF. The CDR3 nucleotides are TGCAGCGTTGAGGGCGGGGGTGACATTCAGTACTTC.

The CDR3 DNA follows: TGTGCCAGCACCACAGGGGAGCGGGAGTCCTACGAGCAGTACTTC. This codes for CASTTGERESYEQYF. The V gene is TRBV6-4, the J gene TRBJ2-7; TRBD2 is a possible D gene (8 bases). Germline V gene data show CDR1 as MRHNA and CDR2 as SNTAGT. The CDR3 loop spans 15 amino acids. The V gene lost 7 bases and the J gene lost 1 base, with 17 bases spanning the gap.

The table lists this clone with a count of one. The V gene is TRBV29-1, the J gene TRBJ1-1, with D perhaps matching TRBD1 (6 bases). The CDR3 spans 12 residues. V was clipped by 8 bases and J by 2 bases, with 12 bases between them. Germline CDR1 and CDR2: SQVTM and ANQGSEA. CDR3 nucleotide sequence: TGCAGCTTAAGGACAGCAAACACTGAAGCTTTCTTT. It yields the protein CSLRTANTEAFF.

The V and J genes are TRBV20-1 and TRBJ2-7; D is perhaps TRBD2 (6 bases). The V gene's germline CDR1 is DFQATT and CDR2 SNEGSKA (reference sequence). CDR3 length equals 11 residues. CDR3 amino acids: CRAGTLDEQYF. For the CDR3, the DNA is TGCAGGGCGGGGACGCTAGACGAGCAGTACTTC.

The gene calls are TRBV30 and TRBJ2-5; D remains unclear. The CDR3 totals 13 residues. Germline V gene lookup returns CDR1 GTSNPN and CDR2 SVGIG (reference sequence). The V end was cut by 0 bases, the J end by 5 bases, with 10 bases between. CDR3 protein: CAWSVQGPETQYF. The CDR3 DNA is TGTGCCTGGAGTGTACAAGGGCCGGAGACCCAGTACTTC.

The sample holds one count of this clone. The rearrangement uses TRBV6-5 and TRBJ2-3; tentatively, D is TRBD1 (5 bases). The CDR3 is 13 residues long. Trimming took off 6 bases at V and 1 base at J, with 8 bases between the two ends. Germline CDR1 reads MNHEY; CDR2 reads SVGAGI. In nucleotides, the CDR3 is TGTGCCAGCAGCCAAGGGGGCACAGATACGCAGTATTTT. This translates into CASSQGGTDTQYF.

The V call is TRBV5-1, the J call TRBJ1-5; 7 bases fit TRBD1. Germline CDR1 is SGHRS and CDR2 is YFSETQ. With 4 bases clipped from V and 7 bases from J, the junction kept 26 bases outside the gene matches. The CDR3 has 20 amino acids. The CDR3 bases are TGCGCCAGCAGCCCAAACGGCGGCCAAGAGGGGGCTATGAAGGTCCAGCCCCAGCATTTT. As protein: CASSPNGGQEGAMKVQPQHF.

This chain uses TRBV5-1 with TRBJ2-3, with D possibly TRBD1 on 6 matching bases. The CDR3 length is 15 residues. Trimming removed 4 bases from V and 8 bases from J, with 20 bases in between. Germline CDR1 reads SGHRS; CDR2 reads YFSETQ. The CDR3 nucleotides are TGCGCCAGCAGCACGGACAGTCCTTCCGCGGGTACGCAGTATTTT. Encoded protein: CASSTDSPSAGTQYF.

The CDR3 reads CASDLGGSGAQETQYF. As DNA, the CDR3 is TGTGCCTCCGACCTCGGAGGTAGCGGGGCTCAAGAGACCCAGTACTTC. The V call is TRBV2, the J call TRBJ2-5; 8 bases are a match to TRBD2. The CDR3 length is 16 residues. V lost 11 bases to trimming and J lost 2 bases; unmatched junction nucleotides: 16. Germline-derived CDR1 and CDR2 are SNHLY and FYNNEI.

The gene calls are TRBV7-2 and TRBJ2-7; 7 bases align to TRBD2. Trimming removed 5 bases from V and 1 base from J; junction bases left unmatched: 8. The CDR3 has 15 amino acids. Germline V gene lookup returns CDR1 SGHTA and CDR2 FQGNSA. The CDR3 region is CASSHPGRVSYEQYF. CDR3 DNA: TGTGCCAGCAGCCACCCGGGGAGGGTGTCCTACGAGCAGTACTTC.

The chain is built from TRBV19 and TRBJ1-2; D unclear. Germline V gives CDR1 LNHDA, CDR2 SQIVND (reference sequence). V was cut by 8 bases and J by 8 bases, with 12 bases left in between. This CDR3 comprises 11 residues. The DNA of the CDR3 is TGTGCCAGTGCCTTCAGAAGCGGCTACACCTTC. This codes for CASAFRSGYTF.

The J gene is TRBJ2-3, the V gene TRBV29-1, with D perhaps TRBD2 (6 bases). CDR3 size: 15 residues. Per germline, CDR1 SQVTM and CDR2 ANQGSEA. Trimming stripped 7 bases from V and 2 bases from J, with 19 bases between. The CDR3 DNA is TGCAGCGGCCTTCTAGCGTCGGTTGTCACAGATACGCAGTATTTT. This encodes CSGLLASVVTDTQYF.

This clone turned up a few times. The chain carries TRBV4-3 and TRBJ2-1; D is unclear. There are 14 residues in the CDR3. CDR1 and CDR2 from the germline V gene are LGHNA and YSLEER. Trimming cost V 0 bases and J 6 bases, with 9 bases left between them. CDR3 in DNA: TGCGCCAGCAGCCAAGACCCTTTTGCCAATGAGCAGTTCTTC. Amino acids: CASSQDPFANEQFF.

A single count supports this clone. V is TRBV2 and J is TRBJ1-2; 8 nucleotides match TRBD1. The V segment lost 7 bases and the J segment 7 bases; nucleotides outside the gene matches: 17. This CDR3 is built from 16 residues. The germline V gene encodes CDR1 SNHLY and CDR2 FYNNEI. CDR3: CASTRGQGGVAGGYTF. CDR3 DNA: TGTGCCAGCACCCGAGGACAGGGCGGGGTTGCAGGTGGCTACACCTTC.

V gene TRBV10-3 combines with J gene TRBJ2-2; 7 nucleotides match TRBD1. The J segment lost 0 bases and the V segment lost 5 bases, leaving 6 bases of the junction unmatched. The CDR3 is 16 residues long. CDR1 and CDR2 (germline): ENHRY, SYGVKD. CDR3 region: CAISTGVGANTGELFF. CDR3 coding DNA: TGTGCCATCAGTACAGGGGTCGGAGCGAACACCGGGGAGCTGTTTTTT.

CDR3: CSARDAGANVLTF. The CDR3 bases are TGCAGCGCCCGGGACGCTGGGGCCAACGTCCTGACTTTC. The rearrangement links TRBV29-1 to TRBJ2-6; D may be TRBD1 or TRBD2 (5 bases each). The CDR3 totals 13 residues. The germline CDR1 and CDR2 sequences are SQVTM and ANQGSEA. V was cut by 7 bases and J by 2 bases, with 9 bases left in between. Supplemented by reference TRBV29-1 and TRBJ2-6, the full variable domain reads SAVISQKPSRDICQRGTSLTIQCQVDSQVTMMFWYRQQPGQSLTLIATANQGSEATYESGFVIDKFPISRPNLTFSTLTVSNMSPEDSSIYLCSARDAGANVLTFGAGSRLTVL.

The genes are TRBV30 and TRBJ2-3; D perhaps matches TRBD2 (6 bases). CDR3 length equals 15 residues. Between the trimmed V and J ends, which lost 3 bases and 0 bases, there was a span of 13 bases. Germline V gene lookup returns CDR1 GTSNPN and CDR2 SVGIG (reference sequence). In nucleotides, the CDR3 is TGTGCCTGGAGCTTCGGGGGTTCTAGCACAGATACGCAGTATTTT. This sequence encodes CAWSFGGSSTDTQYF.

This sequence joins TRBV5-1 and TRBJ2-2; 9 bases line up with TRBD1. The CDR3 loop spans 14 amino acids. V shed 3 bases and J 6 bases; nucleotides not matched to a gene: 3. Germline values: CDR1 SGHRS, CDR2 YFSETQ. Written as DNA, the CDR3 is TGCGCCAGCAGCTCCGGGACAGGGTCCGGGGAGCTGTTTTTT. The encoded protein is CASSSGTGSGELFF.

The V gene is TRBV5-6, the J gene TRBJ1-2, with D maybe TRBD1 (6 bases). The CDR3 contains 15 residues. The germline V gene has CDR1 SGHDT and CDR2 YYEEEE. V was shortened by 3 bases and J by 4 bases, with 16 bases between the two germline ends. CDR3 sequence reads: CASSWPGHRPYGYTF. The CDR3 region has the DNA TGTGCCAGCAGCTGGCCGGGACACCGGCCCTATGGCTACACCTTC.

V is TRBV5-1 and J is TRBJ2-6; TRBD1 aligns across 11 bases. Germline V gene sequence: CDR1 SGHRS, CDR2 YFSETQ. V shed 5 bases, J shed 0 bases, and the junction held 4 bases outside the gene matches. This CDR3 is built from 17 residues. CDR3 in amino acids: CASRLGTGGSGANVLTF. DNA of the CDR3: TGCGCCAGCAGGCTGGGGACAGGGGGCTCTGGGGCCAACGTCCTGACTTTC.